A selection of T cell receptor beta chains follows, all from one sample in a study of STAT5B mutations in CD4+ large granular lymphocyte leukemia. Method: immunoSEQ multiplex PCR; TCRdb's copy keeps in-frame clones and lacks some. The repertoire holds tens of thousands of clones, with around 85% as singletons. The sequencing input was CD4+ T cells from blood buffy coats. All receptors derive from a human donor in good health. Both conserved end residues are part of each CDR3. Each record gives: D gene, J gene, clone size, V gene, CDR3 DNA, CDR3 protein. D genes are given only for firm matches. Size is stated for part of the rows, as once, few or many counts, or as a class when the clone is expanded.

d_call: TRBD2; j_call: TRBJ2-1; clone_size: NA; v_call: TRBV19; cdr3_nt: TGTGCCAGTAGTATCCGCACGTCTAGCGGGAGGTACAATGAGCAGTTCTTC; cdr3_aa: CASSIRTSSGRYNEQFF
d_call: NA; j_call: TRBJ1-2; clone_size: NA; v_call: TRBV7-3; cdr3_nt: TGTGCCAGCAGCTCGACAGATTATGGCTACACCTTC; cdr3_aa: CASSSTDYGYTF
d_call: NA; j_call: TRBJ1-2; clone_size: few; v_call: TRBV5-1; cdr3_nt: TGCGCCAGCAGCTCAGGGGTGGACTATGGCTACACCTTC; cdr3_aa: CASSSGVDYGYTF
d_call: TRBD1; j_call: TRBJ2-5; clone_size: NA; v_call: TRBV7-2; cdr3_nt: TGTGCCAGCAGCCAGACAGGGGACCAAGAGACCCAGTACTTC; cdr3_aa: CASSQTGDQETQYF
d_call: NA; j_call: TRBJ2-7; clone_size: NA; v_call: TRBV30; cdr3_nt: TGTGCCTGGAGTGTAACGTCCTCTTTTGAGCAGTACTTC; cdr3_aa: CAWSVTSSFEQYF
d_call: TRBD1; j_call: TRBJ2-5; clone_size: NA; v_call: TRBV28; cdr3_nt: TGTGCCAGCAGCAGGGACAGGGTTGTGGAGACCCAGTACTTC; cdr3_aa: CASSRDRVVETQYF
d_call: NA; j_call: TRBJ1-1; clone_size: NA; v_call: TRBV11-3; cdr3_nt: TGTGCCAGCAGCTACGTTAGGGGGGGCGCCGTGGGCACTGAAGCTTTCTTT; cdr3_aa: CASSYVRGGAVGTEAFF
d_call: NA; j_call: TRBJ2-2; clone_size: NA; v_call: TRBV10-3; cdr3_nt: TGTGCCATCAGTGAAGGACTGACTAACACCGGGGAGCTGTTTTTT; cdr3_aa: CAISEGLTNTGELFF
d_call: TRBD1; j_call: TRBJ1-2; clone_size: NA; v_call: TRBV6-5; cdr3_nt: TGTGCCAGCAGTTACTCTCAGGGGGGGGGCTATGGCTACACCTTC; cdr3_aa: CASSYSQGGGYGYTF
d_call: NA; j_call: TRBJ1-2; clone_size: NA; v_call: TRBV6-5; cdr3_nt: TGTGCCAGCAGCACCGGACGGACGGCAAACTATGGCTACACCTTC; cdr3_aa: CASSTGRTANYGYTF
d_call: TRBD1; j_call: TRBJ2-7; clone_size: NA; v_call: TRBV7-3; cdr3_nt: TGTGCCAGCAGTTATAGGGACAGGGTAACCTACGAGCAGTACTTC; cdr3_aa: CASSYRDRVTYEQYF
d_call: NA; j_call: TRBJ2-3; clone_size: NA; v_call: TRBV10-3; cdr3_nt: TGTGCCATCAGCCGGGGGACGGGAGACACAGATACGCAGTATTTT; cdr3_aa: CAISRGTGDTDTQYF
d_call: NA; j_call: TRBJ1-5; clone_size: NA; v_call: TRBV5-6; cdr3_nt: TGTGCCAGCAGTCCTTGGTGGACGGGCAATCAGCCCCAGCATTTT; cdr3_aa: CASSPWWTGNQPQHF
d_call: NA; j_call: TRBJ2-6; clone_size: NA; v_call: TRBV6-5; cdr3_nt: TGTGCCAGCAGTTACGGGGCAGGGGCAGGGGCCAACGTCCTGACTTTC; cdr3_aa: CASSYGAGAGANVLTF
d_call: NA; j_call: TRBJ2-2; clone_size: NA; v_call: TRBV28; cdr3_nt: TGTGCCAGCAGACGGCCAAACACCGGGGAGCTGTTTTTT; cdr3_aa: CASRRPNTGELFF
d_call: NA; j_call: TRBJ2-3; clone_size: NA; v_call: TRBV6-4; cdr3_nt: TGTGCCAGCAGGGAGAGGACGCTGGATAGCACAGATACGCAGTATTTT; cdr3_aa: CASRERTLDSTDTQYF
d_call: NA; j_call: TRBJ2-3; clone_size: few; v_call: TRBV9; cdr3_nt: TGTGCCACCGGAGATACGCAGTATTTT; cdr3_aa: CATGDTQYF
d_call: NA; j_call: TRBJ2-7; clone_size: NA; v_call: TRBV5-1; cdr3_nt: TGCGCCAGCACCGACTCGGCCCAAAGCGAGCAGTACTTC; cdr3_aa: CASTDSAQSEQYF
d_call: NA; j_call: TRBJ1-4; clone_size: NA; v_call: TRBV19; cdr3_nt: TGTGCCAGTAGTATAAGGATCAGGGATGAAAAACTGTTTTTT; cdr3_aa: CASSIRIRDEKLFF
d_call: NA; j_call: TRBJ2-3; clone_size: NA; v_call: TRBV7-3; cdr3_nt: TGTGCCAGCAGCCCAGGCCTAGGGGAAGATACGCAGTATTTT; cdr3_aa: CASSPGLGEDTQYF
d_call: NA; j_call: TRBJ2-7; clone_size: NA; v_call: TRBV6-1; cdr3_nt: TGTGCCAGCAGTGAAGCGCTTCGCCAGAACGAGCAGTACTTC; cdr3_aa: CASSEALRQNEQYF
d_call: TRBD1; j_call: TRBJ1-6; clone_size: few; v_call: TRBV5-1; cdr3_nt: TGCGCCAGCAGCACTGGGACAGCCAATAATTCACCCCTCCACTTT; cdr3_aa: CASSTGTANNSPLHF
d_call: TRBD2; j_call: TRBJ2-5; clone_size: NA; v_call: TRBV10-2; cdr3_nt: TGCGCCAGCAGTGATCCTAGCGGGAGGGCCCAAGAGACCCAGTACTTC; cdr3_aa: CASSDPSGRAQETQYF
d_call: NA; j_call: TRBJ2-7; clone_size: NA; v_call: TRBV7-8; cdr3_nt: TGTGCCAGCAGCTCCTGGGGCGGGACAGTGCCCCTCGGGCAGTACTTC; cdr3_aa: CASSSWGGTVPLGQYF
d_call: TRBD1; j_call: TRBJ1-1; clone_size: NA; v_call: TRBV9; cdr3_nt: TGTGCCAGCAGCGTAGGCCCGAGGACAGGTTTGAACACTGAAGCTTTCTTT; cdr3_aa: CASSVGPRTGLNTEAFF
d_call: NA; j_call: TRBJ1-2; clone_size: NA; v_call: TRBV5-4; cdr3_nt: TGTGCCAGCAGCTTGCCTCACCCGACAGATGGCTACACCTTC; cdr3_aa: CASSLPHPTDGYTF
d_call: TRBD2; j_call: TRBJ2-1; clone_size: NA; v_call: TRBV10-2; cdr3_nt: TGCGCCAGCAGTGTATCTAGCGGGACCTCTTACAATGAGCAGTTCTTC; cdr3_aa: CASSVSSGTSYNEQFF
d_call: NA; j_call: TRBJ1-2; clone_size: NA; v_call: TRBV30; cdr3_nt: TGTGCCTGGAGTAGTATCTATGGCTACACCTTC; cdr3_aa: CAWSSIYGYTF
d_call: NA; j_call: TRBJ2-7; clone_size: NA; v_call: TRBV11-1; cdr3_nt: TGTGCCAGCAGTCACGGACCCGTTTCCTACGAGCAGTACTTC; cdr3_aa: CASSHGPVSYEQYF
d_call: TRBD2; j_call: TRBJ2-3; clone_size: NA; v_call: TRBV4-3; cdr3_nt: TGCGCCAGCAGCCAAGACCTAGCGGGAGTGGCAGATACGCAGTATTTT; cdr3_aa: CASSQDLAGVADTQYF
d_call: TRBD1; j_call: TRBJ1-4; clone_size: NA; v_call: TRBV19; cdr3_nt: TGTGCCAGTAGTTCCGGGACAGGGCTTGAAAAACTGTTTTTT; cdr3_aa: CASSSGTGLEKLFF
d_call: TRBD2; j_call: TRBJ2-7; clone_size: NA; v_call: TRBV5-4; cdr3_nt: TGTGCCAGCAGGCCGGGACTAGCGGCGCAAGGGCAGTACTTC; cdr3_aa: CASRPGLAAQGQYF
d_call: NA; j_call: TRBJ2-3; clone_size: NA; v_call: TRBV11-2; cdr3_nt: TGTGCCAGCAGCTTAGCCGGGGTCGGCACAGATACGCAGTATTTT; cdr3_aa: CASSLAGVGTDTQYF
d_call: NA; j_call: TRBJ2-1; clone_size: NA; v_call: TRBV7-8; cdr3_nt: TGTGCCAGCAGCTTGTTGGTAGCTCGGGCCAATGAGCAGTTCTTC; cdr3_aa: CASSLLVARANEQFF
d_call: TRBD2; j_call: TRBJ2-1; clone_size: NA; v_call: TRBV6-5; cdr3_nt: TGTGCCAGCAGTTACGGGGGACTAGCGGGGGGGCAATGGTTCTTC; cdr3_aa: CASSYGGLAGGQWFF
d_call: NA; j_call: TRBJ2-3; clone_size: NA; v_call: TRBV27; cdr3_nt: TGTGCCAGCAGTTTATCTCTCGCGGGGGCCCCAGATACGCAGTATTTT; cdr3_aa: CASSLSLAGAPDTQYF
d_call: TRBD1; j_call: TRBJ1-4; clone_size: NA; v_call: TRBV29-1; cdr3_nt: TGCAGCGTTCCGGGGGACAGGGGTGAAAAACTGTTTTTT; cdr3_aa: CSVPGDRGEKLFF
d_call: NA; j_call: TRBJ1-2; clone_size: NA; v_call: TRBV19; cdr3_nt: TGTGCCAGTAGTATTTCCCGCAGCTCCTATGGCTACACCTTC; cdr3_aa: CASSISRSSYGYTF
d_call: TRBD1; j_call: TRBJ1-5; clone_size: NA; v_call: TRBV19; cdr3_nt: TGTGCCAGTAGAACAACCGGGACAGGGGGCCGTCAGCCCCAGCATTTT; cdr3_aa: CASRTTGTGGRQPQHF
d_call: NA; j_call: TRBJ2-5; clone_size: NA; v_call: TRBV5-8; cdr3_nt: TGTGCCAGCAGCTTGGGTTTACAGGGAAGCGGGGAGACCCAGTACTTC; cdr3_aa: CASSLGLQGSGETQYF
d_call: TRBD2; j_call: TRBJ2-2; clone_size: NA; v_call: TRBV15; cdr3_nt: TGTGCCACGAGCAGAAATTCCCTAGCGGGAGTTACCGGGGAGCTGTTTTTT; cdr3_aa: CATSRNSLAGVTGELFF
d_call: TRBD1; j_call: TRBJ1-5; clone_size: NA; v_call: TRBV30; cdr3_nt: TGTGCCTTTGACAGGGGTGGGGGGGGCGTCAATCAGCCCCAGCATTTT; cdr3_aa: CAFDRGGGGVNQPQHF